The sequence of this T cell receptor beta chain was determined in a study of T-cell memory formation after mild COVID-19. Study-wide findings and caveats: Clonal second-wave expansions that peaked on day 37 had unconfirmed SARS-CoV-2 specificity. Among clones contracting day 15 to 85, CD4/CD8 was balanced, whereas later expanders leaned CD4+. Contracting CD4+ clones were located mainly in CM and EM, and CD8+ clones in EMRA.

5'RACE primed from the constant segment yielded TCR alpha and TCR beta cDNA libraries bearing sample barcodes and UMIs. One entry per CDR3 protein results from TCRdb running MiXCR on the 5' RACE reads. The sample records about 400,000 distinct CDR3 sequences, 13% to 15% being singletons. In its sample, this clonotype was seen many times. Its target is not known. With 1 base clipped from V and 3 bases from J, the junction kept 10 bases outside the gene matches. This CDR3 spans 17 amino acids. Germline CDR1 MNHEY, CDR2 SMNVEV (reference sequence). The TCR originated in a man aged 18 to 35 who had mild COVID-19 (a few samples of this study predate the infection). Cell type and time point are not known. Specimen: PBMCs or a T cell subset sorted from them (not recorded which). The J gene is TRBJ2-3, the V gene TRBV27, with TRBD1 matching 7 bases. CDR3 amino acids: CASSLLCLTGWTDTQYF. The CDR3, as DNA: TGTGCCAGCAGTTTATTGTGTTTGACAGGGTGGACAGATACGCAGTATTTT.